This TCR beta chain stems from a study of T cells in Graves' hyperthyroidism and ophthalmopathy. Researchers took RNA transcripts and amplified the TCR beta CDR3 regions from them. In the first-round RT-PCR of the TCR CDR3, the HTBI primer set was used. MiXCR, applied by TCRdb to the multiplex PCR reads, yields one record per CDR3 protein. The sample holds about 300,000 distinct CDR3 sequences, approximately 18% seen once. Only a few counts were recorded for this clonotype. The sample was blood. This TCR was recovered from a man aged 50 or older with Graves' ophthalmopathy.

Written as DNA, the CDR3 is TGTGCCAGCAGTTTGACAGGAGGTGATTCTGGGGCCAACGTCCTGACTTTC. This encodes CASSLTGGDSGANVLTF. The V and J genes are TRBV28 and TRBJ2-6; D might be TRBD1 (6 bases). V lost 3 bases and J lost 1, with 13 bases in between. Germline CDR1 reads MDHEN; CDR2 reads SYDVKM. This CDR3 has 17 residues. Variable domain in full (rest from reference TRBV28 and TRBJ2-6): DVKVTQSSRYLVKRTGEKVFLECVQDMDHENMFWYRQDPGLGLRLIYFSYDVKMKEKGDIPEGYSVSREKKERFSLILESASTNQTSMYLCASSLTGGDSGANVLTFGAGSRLTVL.